The present T cell receptor (beta chain) was sequenced within a study of shared clonotypes between healthy human individuals. As concerns this clone: What it binds is not known.

The repertoire was sequenced with immunoSEQ multiplex PCR; TCRdb's copy has only in-frame clones and lacks some. The table shows around 1,900,000 clones, with 80% to 95% occurring only once. CD45RO-negative, CCR7-positively selected cells formed the naive CD8 fraction, excluding terminally differentiated effector memory CD45RA+ cells. Study outcomes and limitations: Shared clonotypes: about 5% naive CD4, roughly 4% naive CD8, 2.3% memory CD4, about 0.41% memory CD8. Rarefaction revealed incomplete sorted-subset sequencing despite large depth.

This CDR3 comprises 15 residues. The germline V and J ends were trimmed by 4 bases and 4 bases, with 16 bases remaining between them. Germline assignment: CDR1 SEHNR and CDR2 FQNEAQ (reference sequence). The receptor was derived from a man aged 18 to 30 in good health. Some clones in this sample may be carry-over from other donors' samples. The chain employs TRBV7-9 and TRBJ2-5; D may be TRBD1 (6 bases). The sample was naive CD8+ T cells from PBMCs. The CDR3 loop is CASSSPSRGPETQYF. CDR3 DNA: TGTGCCAGCAGCTCCCCGTCCAGGGGCCCAGAGACCCAGTACTTC.